The 3 T cell receptor beta chains below all came from one sample that was sequenced in a study of blood T cell repertoires in COVID-19. Clones were sequenced by immunoSEQ multiplex PCR, and TCRdb holds only the in-frame ones, with some missing. The data contain around 430,000 clones, approximately 87% of them singletons. Source material: PBMCs or T cells enriched from blood (not recorded which). Source of these receptors: a woman aged 45-65 years who had recovered from COVID-19.

This clone occurred a few times. J is TRBJ1-1 and V is TRBV7-9; 7 bases align to TRBD1. Losses at the gene ends were 5 bases for V and 0 bases for J; bases not matched to a gene: 3. The germline V gene encodes CDR1 SEHNR and CDR2 FQNEAQ (reference sequence). The CDR3 totals 14 residues. The DNA of the CDR3 is TGTGCCAGCAGCCCGGGACAGATGAACACTGAAGCTTTCTTT. It specifies CASSPGQMNTEAFF.

The chain recombines TRBV5-5 with TRBJ1-5; D unclear. V lost 0 bases, J lost 1 base, and 8 bases lay in between. This CDR3 is 15 amino acids long. Germline loops: CDR1 SGHKS, CDR2 YYEKEE (reference sequence). The CDR3 nucleotides are TGTGCCAGCAGCTTGGGTGGAGTCAGCAATCAGCCCCAGCATTTT. Translation: CASSLGGVSNQPQHF.

This clone was seen once. The chain couples TRBV6-6 to TRBJ2-6; the match to TRBD1 covers 10 bases. The CDR3 consists of 17 residues. With V trimmed by 6 bases and J by 1 base, 6 bases remained unmatched. Germline values: CDR1 MNHNY, CDR2 SVGAGI (reference sequence). The CDR3 nucleotides read TGTGCCAGCAGCCGAGGGGACAGGGGATCTGGGGCCAACGTCCTGACTTTC. Residues: CASSRGDRGSGANVLTF.